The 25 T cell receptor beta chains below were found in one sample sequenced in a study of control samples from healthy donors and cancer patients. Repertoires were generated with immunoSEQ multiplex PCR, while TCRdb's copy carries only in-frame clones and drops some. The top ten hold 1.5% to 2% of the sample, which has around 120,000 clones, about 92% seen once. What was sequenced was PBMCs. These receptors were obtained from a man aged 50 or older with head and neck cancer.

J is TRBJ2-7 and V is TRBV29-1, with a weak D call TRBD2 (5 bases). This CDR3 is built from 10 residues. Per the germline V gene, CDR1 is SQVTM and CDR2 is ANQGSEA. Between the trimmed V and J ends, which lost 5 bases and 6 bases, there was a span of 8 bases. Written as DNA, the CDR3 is TGCAGCGTTAAGGAGGCCGAGCAGTACTTC. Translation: CSVKEAEQYF.

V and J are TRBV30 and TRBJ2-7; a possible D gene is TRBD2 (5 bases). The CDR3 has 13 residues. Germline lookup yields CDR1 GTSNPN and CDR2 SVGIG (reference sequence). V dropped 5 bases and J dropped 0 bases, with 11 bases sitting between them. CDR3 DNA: TGTGCCTGGGGCGGGCACTACTCCTACGAGCAGTACTTC. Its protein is CAWGGHYSYEQYF.

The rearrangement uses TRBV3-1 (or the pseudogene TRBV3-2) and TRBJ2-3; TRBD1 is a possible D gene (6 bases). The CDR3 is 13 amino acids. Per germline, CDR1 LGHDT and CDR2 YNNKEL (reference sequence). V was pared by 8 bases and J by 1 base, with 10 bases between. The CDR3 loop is CASWGRGTDTQYF. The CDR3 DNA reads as TGTGCCAGCTGGGGGCGTGGCACAGATACGCAGTATTTT.

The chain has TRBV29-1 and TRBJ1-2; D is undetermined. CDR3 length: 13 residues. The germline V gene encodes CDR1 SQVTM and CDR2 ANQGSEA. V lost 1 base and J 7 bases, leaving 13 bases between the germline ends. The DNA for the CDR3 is TGCAGCGTTGAAGCCCCAGGACGGGGTGGCTACACCTTC. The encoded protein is CSVEAPGRGGYTF.

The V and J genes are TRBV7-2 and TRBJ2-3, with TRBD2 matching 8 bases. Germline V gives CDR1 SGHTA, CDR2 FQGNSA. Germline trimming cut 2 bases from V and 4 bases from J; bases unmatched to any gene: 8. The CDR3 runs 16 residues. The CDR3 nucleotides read TGTGCCAGCAGCTTACTCGGACTAGCTGGCGCAGATACGCAGTATTTT. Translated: CASSLLGLAGADTQYF.

CDR3 nucleotides: TGTGCCAGCAGCTTATTTATGCTACTCAGGCGGGGGAGCTCCTACAATGAGCAGTTCTTC. It encodes CASSLFMLLRRGSSYNEQFF. The genes are TRBV7-3 and TRBJ2-1; 7 bases are a match to TRBD2. The CDR3 totals 20 residues. Germline V CDR1 and CDR2: SGHTA, FQGTGA. Trimming removed 2 bases from V and 0 bases from J; junction bases left unmatched: 16.

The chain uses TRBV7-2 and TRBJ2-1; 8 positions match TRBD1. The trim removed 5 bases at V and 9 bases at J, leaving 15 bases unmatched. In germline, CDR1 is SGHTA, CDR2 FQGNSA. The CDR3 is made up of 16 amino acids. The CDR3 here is CASSPGDRGPRGEQFF. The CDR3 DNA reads TGTGCCAGCAGCCCAGGTGACAGGGGACCCCGAGGTGAGCAGTTCTTC.

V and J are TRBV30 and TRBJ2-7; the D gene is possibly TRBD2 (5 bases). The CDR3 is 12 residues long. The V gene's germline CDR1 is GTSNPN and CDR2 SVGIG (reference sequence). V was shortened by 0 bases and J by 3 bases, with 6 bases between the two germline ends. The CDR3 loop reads CAWSVEGYEQYF. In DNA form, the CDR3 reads TGTGCCTGGAGTGTCGAGGGCTACGAGCAGTACTTC.

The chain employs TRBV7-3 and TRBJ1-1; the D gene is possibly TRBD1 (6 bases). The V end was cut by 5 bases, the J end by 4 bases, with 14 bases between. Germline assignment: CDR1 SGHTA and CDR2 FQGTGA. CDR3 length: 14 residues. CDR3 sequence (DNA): TGTGCCAGCAGCCGTGGGGGGGACACCACTGAAGCTTTCTTT. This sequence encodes CASSRGGDTTEAFF.

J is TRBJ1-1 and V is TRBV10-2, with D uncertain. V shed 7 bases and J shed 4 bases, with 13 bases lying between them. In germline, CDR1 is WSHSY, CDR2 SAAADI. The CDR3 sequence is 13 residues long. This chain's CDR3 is CASKESVSTEAFF. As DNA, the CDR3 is TGCGCCAGCAAGGAGTCAGTAAGCACTGAAGCTTTCTTT.

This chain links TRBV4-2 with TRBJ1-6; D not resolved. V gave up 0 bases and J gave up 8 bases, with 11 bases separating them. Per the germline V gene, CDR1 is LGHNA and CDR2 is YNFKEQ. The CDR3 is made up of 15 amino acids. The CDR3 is CASSQDNLFDSPLHF. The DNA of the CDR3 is TGTGCCAGCAGCCAAGATAATCTTTTCGATTCACCCCTCCACTTT.

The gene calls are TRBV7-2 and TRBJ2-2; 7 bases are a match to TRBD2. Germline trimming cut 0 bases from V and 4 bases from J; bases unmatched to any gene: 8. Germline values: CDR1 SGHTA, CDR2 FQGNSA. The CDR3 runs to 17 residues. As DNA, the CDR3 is TGTGCCAGCAGCTTAGCGCTCGGCGGGGGAGGCACCGGGGAGCTGTTTTTT. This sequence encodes CASSLALGGGGTGELFF.

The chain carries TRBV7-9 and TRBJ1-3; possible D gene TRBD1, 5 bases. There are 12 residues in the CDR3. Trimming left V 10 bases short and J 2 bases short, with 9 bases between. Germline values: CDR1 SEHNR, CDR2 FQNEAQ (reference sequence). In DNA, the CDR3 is TGTGCCACCCAGGGAGCTGGAAACACCATATATTTT. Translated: CATQGAGNTIYF.

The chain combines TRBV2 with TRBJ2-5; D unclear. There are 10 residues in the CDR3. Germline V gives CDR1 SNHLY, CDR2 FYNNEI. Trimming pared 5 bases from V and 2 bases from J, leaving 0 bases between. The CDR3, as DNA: TGTGCCAGCAGTCAAGAGACCCAGTACTTC. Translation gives CASSQETQYF. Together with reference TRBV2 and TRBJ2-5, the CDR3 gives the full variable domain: EPEVTQTPSHQVTQMGQEVILRCVPISNHLYFYWYRQILGQKVEFLVSFYNNEISEKSEIFDDQFSVERPDGSNFTLKIRSTKLEDSAMYFCASSQETQYFGPGTRLLVL.

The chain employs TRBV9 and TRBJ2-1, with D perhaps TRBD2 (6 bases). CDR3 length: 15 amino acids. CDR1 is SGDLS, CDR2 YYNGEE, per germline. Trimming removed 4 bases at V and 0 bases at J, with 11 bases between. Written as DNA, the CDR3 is TGTGCCAGCAGCCTTGATAGCGGCTCCTACAATGAGCAGTTCTTC. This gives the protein CASSLDSGSYNEQFF. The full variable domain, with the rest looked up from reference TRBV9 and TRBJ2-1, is DSGVTQTPKHLITATGQRVTLRCSPRSGDLSVYWYQQSLDQGLQFLIQYYNGEERAKGNILERFSAQQFPDLHSELNLSSLELGDSALYFCASSLDSGSYNEQFFGPGTRLTVL.

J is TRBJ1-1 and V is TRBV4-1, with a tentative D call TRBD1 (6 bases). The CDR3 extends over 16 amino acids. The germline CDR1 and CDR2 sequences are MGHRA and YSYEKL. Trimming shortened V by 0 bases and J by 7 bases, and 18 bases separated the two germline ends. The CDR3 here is CASSQEKKGGGFEAFF. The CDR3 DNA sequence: TGCGCCAGCAGCCAAGAAAAGAAGGGGGGTGGATTTGAAGCTTTCTTT.

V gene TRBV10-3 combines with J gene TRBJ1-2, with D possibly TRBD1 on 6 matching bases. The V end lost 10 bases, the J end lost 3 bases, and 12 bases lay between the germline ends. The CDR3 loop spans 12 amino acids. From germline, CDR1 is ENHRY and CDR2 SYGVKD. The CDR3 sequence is CATQGGDYGYTF. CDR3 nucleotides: TGTGCCACCCAAGGGGGAGACTATGGCTACACCTTC.

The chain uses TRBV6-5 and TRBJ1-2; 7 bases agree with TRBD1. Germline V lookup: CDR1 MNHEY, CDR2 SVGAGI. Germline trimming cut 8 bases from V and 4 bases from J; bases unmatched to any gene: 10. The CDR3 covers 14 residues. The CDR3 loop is CASGRGGSGYGYTF. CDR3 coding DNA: TGTGCCAGCGGCCGAGGGGGCTCGGGCTATGGCTACACCTTC.

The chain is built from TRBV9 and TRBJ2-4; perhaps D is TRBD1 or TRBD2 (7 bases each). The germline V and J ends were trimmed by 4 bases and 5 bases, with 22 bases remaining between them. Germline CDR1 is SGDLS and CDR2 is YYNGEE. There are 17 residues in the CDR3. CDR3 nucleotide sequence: TGTGCCAGCAGCCGATATTTACGGGGGGACAGACAAAACATTCAGTACTTC. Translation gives CASSRYLRGDRQNIQYF.

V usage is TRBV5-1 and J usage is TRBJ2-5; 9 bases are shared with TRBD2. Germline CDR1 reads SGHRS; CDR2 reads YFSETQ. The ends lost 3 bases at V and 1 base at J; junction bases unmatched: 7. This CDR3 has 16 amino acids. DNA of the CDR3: TGCGCCAGCAGCTGGGTAGCGGGGGCGGTCCAAGAGACCCAGTACTTC. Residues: CASSWVAGAVQETQYF.

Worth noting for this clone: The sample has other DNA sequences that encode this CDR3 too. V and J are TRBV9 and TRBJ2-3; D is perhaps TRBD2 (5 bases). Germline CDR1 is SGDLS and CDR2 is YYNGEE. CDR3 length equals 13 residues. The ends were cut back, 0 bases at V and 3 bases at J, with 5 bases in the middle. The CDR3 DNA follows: TGTGCCAGCAGCGTAGGAGGGACAGATACGCAGTATTTT. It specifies CASSVGGTDTQYF.

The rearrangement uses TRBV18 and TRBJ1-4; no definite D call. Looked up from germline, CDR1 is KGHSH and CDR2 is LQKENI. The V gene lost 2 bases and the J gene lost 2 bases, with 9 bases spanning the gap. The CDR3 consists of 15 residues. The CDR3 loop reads CASSPRQATNEKLFF. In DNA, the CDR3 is TGTGCCAGCTCACCAAGGCAGGCTACTAATGAAAAACTGTTTTTT.

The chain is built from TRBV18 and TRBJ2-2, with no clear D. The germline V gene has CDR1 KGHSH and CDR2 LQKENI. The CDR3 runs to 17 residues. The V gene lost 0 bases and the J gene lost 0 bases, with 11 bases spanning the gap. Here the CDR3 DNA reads TGTGCCAGCTCACCACCGAACCGCGGCTCGAACACCGGGGAGCTGTTTTTT. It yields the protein CASSPPNRGSNTGELFF.

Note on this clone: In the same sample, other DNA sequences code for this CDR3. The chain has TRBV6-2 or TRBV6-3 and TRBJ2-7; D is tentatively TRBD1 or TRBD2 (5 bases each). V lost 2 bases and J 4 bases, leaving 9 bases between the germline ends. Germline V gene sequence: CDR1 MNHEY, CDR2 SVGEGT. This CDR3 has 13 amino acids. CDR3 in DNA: TGTGCCAGCAGTTACGGGGGAAGTTACGAGCAGTACTTC. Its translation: CASSYGGSYEQYF.

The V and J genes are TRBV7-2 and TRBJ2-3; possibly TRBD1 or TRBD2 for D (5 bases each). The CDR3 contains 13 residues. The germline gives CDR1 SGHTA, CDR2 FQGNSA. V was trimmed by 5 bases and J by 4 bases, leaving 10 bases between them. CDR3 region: CASSGGNPDTQYF. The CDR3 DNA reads TGTGCCAGCAGCGGGGGTAATCCAGATACGCAGTATTTT.